These 8 T cell receptor beta chains came from one sample sequenced in a study of blood T cell repertoires in COVID-19. Clones were read by immunoSEQ multiplex PCR, and TCRdb kept only the in-frame ones, dropping some. The repertoire holds 140,000 or so clones, with about four fifths as singletons. Material: peripheral blood. These receptors were taken from a woman of 80 years or more with acute or convalescent COVID-19.

This clone was observed a handful of times. The chain recombines TRBV11-2 with TRBJ2-5; TRBD2 matches at 16 bases. V was clipped by 3 bases and J by 4 bases; unmatched bases: 11. Looked up from germline, CDR1 is SGHAT and CDR2 is FQNNGV. The CDR3 spans 19 residues. The CDR3 DNA reads TGTGCCAGCAGCTTGACACCCGGGACTAGCGGGGGGGCCCGAGAGACCCAGTACTTC. This sequence encodes CASSLTPGTSGGARETQYF.

The chain recombines TRBV6-5 with TRBJ1-2; TRBD1 aligns across 11 bases. Germline-derived CDR1 and CDR2 are MNHEY and SVGAGI. This CDR3 comprises 14 residues. V gave up 10 bases and J gave up 3 bases; unmatched junction bases: 7. The CDR3 region has the DNA TGTGCCACCTTCGGACAGGGGGCACACTATGGCTACACCTTC. The encoded protein is CATFGQGAHYGYTF.

The V gene is TRBV6-5, the J gene TRBJ1-1; TRBD1 is a possible D gene (6 bases). V was shortened by 2 bases and J by 7 bases, with 11 bases between the two germline ends. CDR1 and CDR2 from the germline V gene are MNHEY and SVGAGI. The CDR3 extends over 13 amino acids. DNA of the CDR3: TGTGCCAGCAGTTACAGACAGGACCTTGAAGCTTTCTTT. This translates into CASSYRQDLEAFF.

V is TRBV29-1 and J is TRBJ1-3; D not certain. Per germline, CDR1 SQVTM and CDR2 ANQGSEA. CDR3 length: 13 amino acids. Trimming cost V 4 bases and J 3 bases, with 10 bases left between them. The CDR3 reads CSVVLVFGNTIYF. Written as DNA, the CDR3 is TGCAGCGTTGTCCTCGTATTTGGAAACACCATATATTTT.

This clone was observed a few times. This rearrangement joins TRBV10-3 to TRBJ1-2; 7 nucleotides agree with TRBD1. CDR1 and CDR2 (germline): ENHRY, SYGVKD. The CDR3 sequence is 15 residues long. Losses at the gene ends were 2 bases for V and 6 bases for J; bases not matched to a gene: 9. The CDR3 nucleotides read TGTGCCATCAGTGAGCAATCAACGACAGGGCATGGCTACACCTTC. This gives the protein CAISEQSTTGHGYTF.

The chain is built from TRBV6-5 and TRBJ2-3; D is undetermined. The CDR3 loop spans 16 amino acids. Between the trimmed V and J ends, which lost 4 bases and 4 bases, there was a span of 18 bases. CDR1 MNHEY and CDR2 SVGAGI come from the germline V gene. The CDR3 region has the DNA TGTGCCAGCAGTTCTCTCTCGCGAGGAGTAGCAGATACGCAGTATTTT. As protein: CASSSLSRGVADTQYF.

This chain uses TRBV7-8 with TRBJ1-2; no firm D call. V lost 1 base to trimming and J lost 2 bases, with 5 bases between them. There are 13 residues in the CDR3. Germline CDR1 and CDR2: SGHVS and FQNEAQ. The CDR3 loop reads CASSLELNYGYTF. CDR3 coding DNA: TGTGCCAGCAGCTTAGAACTGAACTATGGCTACACCTTC.

The chain employs TRBV18 and TRBJ1-4, with TRBD1 matching 8 bases. The V gene end was trimmed by 2 bases and the J gene end by 5 bases; junction bases not matched to a gene: 1. Germline CDR1 is KGHSH and CDR2 is LQKENI. The CDR3 sequence is 14 residues long. The CDR3: CASSPRTGNEKLFF. CDR3 DNA: TGTGCCAGCTCACCAAGGACAGGGAATGAAAAACTGTTTTTT.